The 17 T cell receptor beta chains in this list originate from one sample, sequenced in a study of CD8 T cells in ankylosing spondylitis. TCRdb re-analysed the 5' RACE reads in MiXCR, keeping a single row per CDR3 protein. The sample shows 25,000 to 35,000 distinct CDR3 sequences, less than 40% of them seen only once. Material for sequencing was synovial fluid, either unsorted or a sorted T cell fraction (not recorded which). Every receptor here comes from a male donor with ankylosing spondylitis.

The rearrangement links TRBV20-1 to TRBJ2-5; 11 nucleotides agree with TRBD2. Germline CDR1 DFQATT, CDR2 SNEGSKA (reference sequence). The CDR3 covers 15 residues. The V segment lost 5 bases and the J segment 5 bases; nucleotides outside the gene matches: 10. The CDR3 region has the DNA TGCAGTGCTCGGACTAGCGGGCGAGAGGGGGAGACCCAGTACTTC. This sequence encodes CSARTSGREGETQYF.

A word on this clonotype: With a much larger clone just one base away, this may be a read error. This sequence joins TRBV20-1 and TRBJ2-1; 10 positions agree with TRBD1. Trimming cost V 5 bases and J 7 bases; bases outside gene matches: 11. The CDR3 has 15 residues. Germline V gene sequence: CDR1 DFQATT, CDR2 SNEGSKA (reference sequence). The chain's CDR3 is CSARSGTGDLNEQFF. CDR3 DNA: TGCAGTGCTCGAAGCGGGACAGGGGACTTAAATGAGCAGTTCTTC.

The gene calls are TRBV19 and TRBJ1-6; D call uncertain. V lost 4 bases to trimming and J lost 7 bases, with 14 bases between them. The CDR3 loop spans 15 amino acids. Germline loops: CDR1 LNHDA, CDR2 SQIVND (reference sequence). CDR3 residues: CASSTTLAGNSPLHF. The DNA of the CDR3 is TGTGCCAGTAGTACCACACTCGCGGGGAATTCACCCCTCCACTTT.

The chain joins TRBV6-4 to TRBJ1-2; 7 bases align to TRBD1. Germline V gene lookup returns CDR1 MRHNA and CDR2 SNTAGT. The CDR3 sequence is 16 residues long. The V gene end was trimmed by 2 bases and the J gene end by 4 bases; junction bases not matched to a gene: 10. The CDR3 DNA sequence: TGTGCCAGCAGTGACACCGGACAGGTTGAGGGCTATGGCTACACCTTC. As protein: CASSDTGQVEGYGYTF.

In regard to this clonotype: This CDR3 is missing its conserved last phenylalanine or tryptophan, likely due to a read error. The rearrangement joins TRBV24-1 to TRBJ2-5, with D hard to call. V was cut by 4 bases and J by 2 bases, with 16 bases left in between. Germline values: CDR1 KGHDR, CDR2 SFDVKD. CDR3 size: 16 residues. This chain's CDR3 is CATSDLTAGRQETQYY. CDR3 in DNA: TGTGCCACCAGTGACCTTACCGCAGGCCGACAAGAGACCCAGTACTAC.

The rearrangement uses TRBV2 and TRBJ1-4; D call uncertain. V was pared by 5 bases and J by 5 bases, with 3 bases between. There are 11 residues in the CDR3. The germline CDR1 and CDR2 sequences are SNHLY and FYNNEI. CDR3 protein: CASSSNEKLFF. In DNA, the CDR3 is TGTGCCAGCAGTTCGAATGAAAAACTGTTTTTT.

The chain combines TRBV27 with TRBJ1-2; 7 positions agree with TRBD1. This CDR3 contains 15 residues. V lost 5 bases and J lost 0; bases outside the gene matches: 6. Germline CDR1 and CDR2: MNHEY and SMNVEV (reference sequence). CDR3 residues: CASSAGTVPNYGYTF. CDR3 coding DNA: TGTGCCAGCAGTGCCGGGACAGTCCCTAACTATGGCTACACCTTC.

CDR3: CATSDNAVRDGNSYNEQFF. The CDR3 DNA reads TGTGCCACCAGTGATAACGCGGTCCGGGACGGCAATTCCTACAATGAGCAGTTCTTC. The chain links TRBV24-1 to TRBJ2-1; D tentatively fits TRBD1 or TRBD2 (5 bases each). Trimming pared 3 bases from V and 1 base from J, leaving 21 bases between. Germline CDR1 and CDR2: KGHDR and SFDVKD. This CDR3 comprises 19 residues.

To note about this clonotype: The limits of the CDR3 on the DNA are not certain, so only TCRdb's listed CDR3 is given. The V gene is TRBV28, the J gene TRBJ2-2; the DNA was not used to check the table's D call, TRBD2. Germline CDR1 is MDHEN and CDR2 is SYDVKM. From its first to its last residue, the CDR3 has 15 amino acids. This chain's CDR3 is CASVKTSASGELFFF.

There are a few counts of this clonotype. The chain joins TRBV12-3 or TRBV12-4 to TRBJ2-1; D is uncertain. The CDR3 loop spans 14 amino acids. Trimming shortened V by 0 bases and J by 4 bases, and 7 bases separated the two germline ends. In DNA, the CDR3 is TGTGCCAGCAGTTTAGCTCTTGGGTACAATGAGCAGTTCTTC. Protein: CASSLALGYNEQFF.

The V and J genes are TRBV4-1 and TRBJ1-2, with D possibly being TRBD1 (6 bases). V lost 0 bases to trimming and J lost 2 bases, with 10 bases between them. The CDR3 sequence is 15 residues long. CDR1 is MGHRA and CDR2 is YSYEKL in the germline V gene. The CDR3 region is CASSQEAQGNYGYTF. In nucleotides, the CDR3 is TGCGCCAGCAGCCAAGAAGCCCAGGGGAACTATGGCTACACCTTC.

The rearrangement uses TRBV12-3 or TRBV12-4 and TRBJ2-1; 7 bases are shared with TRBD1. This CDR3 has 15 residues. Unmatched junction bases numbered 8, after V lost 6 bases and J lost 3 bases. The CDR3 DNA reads TGTGCCAGCAGCCCTGACCCAGGGGGCTACAATGAGCAGTTCTTC. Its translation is CASSPDPGGYNEQFF.

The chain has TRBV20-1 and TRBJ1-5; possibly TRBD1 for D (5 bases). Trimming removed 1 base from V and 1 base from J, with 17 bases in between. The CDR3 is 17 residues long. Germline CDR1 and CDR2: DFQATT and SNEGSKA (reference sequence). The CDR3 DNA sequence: TGCAGTGCTAGAGGTTTGGGACCTCCCTTGAGCAATCAGCCCCAGCATTTT. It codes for CSARGLGPPLSNQPQHF.

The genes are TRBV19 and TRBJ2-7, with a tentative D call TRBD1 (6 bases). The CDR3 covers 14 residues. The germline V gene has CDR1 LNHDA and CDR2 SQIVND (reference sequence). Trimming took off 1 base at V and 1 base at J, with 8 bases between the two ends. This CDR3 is CASSIAQGSYEQYF. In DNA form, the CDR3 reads TGTGCCAGTAGTATAGCACAGGGATCCTACGAGCAGTACTTC.

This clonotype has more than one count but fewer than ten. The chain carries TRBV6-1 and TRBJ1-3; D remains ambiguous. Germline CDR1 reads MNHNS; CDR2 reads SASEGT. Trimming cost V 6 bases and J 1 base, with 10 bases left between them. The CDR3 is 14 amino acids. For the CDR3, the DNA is TGTGCCAGCAGCACCGGGGTTTCTGGAAACACCATATATTTT. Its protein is CASSTGVSGNTIYF.

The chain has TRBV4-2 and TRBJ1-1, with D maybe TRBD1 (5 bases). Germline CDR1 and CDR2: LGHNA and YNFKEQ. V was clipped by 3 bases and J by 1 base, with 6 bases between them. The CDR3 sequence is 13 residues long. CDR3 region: CASSHDRNTEAFF. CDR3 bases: TGTGCCAGCAGCCATGACAGGAACACTGAAGCTTTCTTT.

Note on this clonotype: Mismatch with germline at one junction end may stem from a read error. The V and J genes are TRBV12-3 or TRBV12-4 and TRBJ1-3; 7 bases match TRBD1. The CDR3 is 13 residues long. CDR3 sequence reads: CASSPSTTGKTHF. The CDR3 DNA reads TGTGCCAGCAGCCCTTCCACGACAGGGAAAACACATTTT.